The next 5 T cell receptor beta chains were all read from a single sample in a study of blood T cell repertoires in COVID-19. Assay: immunoSEQ multiplex PCR; the TCRdb copy retains only in-frame clones and omits some. In the table there are under 400,000 clones, roughly nine tenths of which are singletons. The specimen was peripheral blood. The receptor set was obtained from an older woman with COVID-19, enrolled during active disease.

The rearrangement uses TRBV19 and TRBJ1-1; D unresolved. The length of the CDR3 is 14 residues. CDR1 and CDR2 from the germline V gene are LNHDA and SQIVND (reference sequence). V was clipped by 3 bases and J by 0 bases, with 8 bases between them. The CDR3 region is CASSITDMNTEAFF. As DNA, the CDR3 is TGTGCCAGTAGTATCACAGACATGAACACTGAAGCTTTCTTT.

The chain combines TRBV4-1 with TRBJ1-1, with D possibly TRBD1 on 6 matching bases. Trimming removed 2 bases at V and 1 base at J, with 11 bases between. This CDR3 region has 15 residues. CDR1 is MGHRA, CDR2 YSYEKL, per germline. CDR3 loop: CASSQRRGRNTEAFF. The CDR3 DNA sequence: TGCGCCAGCAGCCAACGCAGGGGCAGGAACACTGAAGCTTTCTTT.

The V gene is TRBV29-1, the J gene TRBJ1-5, with D unresolved. This CDR3 comprises 12 residues. Per the germline V gene, CDR1 is SQVTM and CDR2 is ANQGSEA. V gave up 6 bases and J gave up 7 bases, with 13 bases separating them. The CDR3 DNA is TGCAGCGTGAGAGAGGGTGGACAGCCCCAGCATTTT. It encodes CSVREGGQPQHF.

The chain carries TRBV4-1 and TRBJ2-2; 9 bases agree with TRBD1. V shed 4 bases, J shed 4 bases, and the junction held 4 bases outside the gene matches. CDR3 size: 15 residues. Germline V gene lookup returns CDR1 MGHRA and CDR2 YSYEKL. CDR3: CASSPQGAGTGELFF. CDR3 DNA: TGCGCCAGCAGCCCACAGGGGGCGGGCACCGGGGAGCTGTTTTTT.

This chain connects TRBV6-1 to TRBJ1-2, with unresolved D. Looked up from germline, CDR1 is MNHNS and CDR2 is SASEGT. V was shortened by 3 bases and J by 2 bases, with 10 bases between the two germline ends. The CDR3 runs 14 residues. In DNA, the CDR3 is TGTGCCAGCAGTGATCAGAAGAGGAACTATGGCTACACCTTC. Protein product: CASSDQKRNYGYTF.